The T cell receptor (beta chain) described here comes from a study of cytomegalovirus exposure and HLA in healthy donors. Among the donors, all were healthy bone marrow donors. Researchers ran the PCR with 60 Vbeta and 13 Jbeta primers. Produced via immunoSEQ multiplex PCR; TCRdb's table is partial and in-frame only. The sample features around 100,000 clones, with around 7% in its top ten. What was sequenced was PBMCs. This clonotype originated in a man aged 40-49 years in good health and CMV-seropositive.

CDR3 nucleotide sequence: TGTGCCACCTCGACAGGGGGTAGCTCTGGGGCCAACGTCCTGACTTTC. Amino acid sequence: CATSTGGSSGANVLTF. This chain uses TRBV28 with TRBJ2-6; 9 bases line up with TRBD1. The CDR3 totals 16 residues. V lost 10 bases to trimming and J lost 0 bases; unmatched junction nucleotides: 7. CDR1 and CDR2 from the germline V gene are MDHEN and SYDVKM. The whole variable domain, remainder taken from reference TRBV28 and TRBJ2-6, is DVKVTQSSRYLVKRTGEKVFLECVQDMDHENMFWYRQDPGLGLRLIYFSYDVKMKEKGDIPEGYSVSREKKERFSLILESASTNQTSMYLCATSTGGSSGANVLTFGAGSRLTVL.